This T cell receptor beta chain was sequenced for a study of T cells after yellow fever vaccination. Study results and limitations: Post-booster repertoires again held most primary-vaccination clones (roughly 95% CD4, over 80% CD8).

It was through 5'RACE template switching that TCR cDNA was made, with a universal primer site and UMIs added. MiXCR, applied by TCRdb to the 5' RACE reads, yields one record per CDR3 protein. The sample shows some 320,000 distinct CDR3 sequences, 8.5% to 10% of them seen only once. About this clonotype itself: As yet, its antigen is unknown.

Trimming left V 6 bases short and J 6 bases short, with 14 bases between. The CDR3 is 13 residues long. J is TRBJ1-1 and V is TRBV12-3 or TRBV12-4; D is unclear. The clonotype was recovered from a man aged 18 to 35 who received the YFV17D yellow fever vaccine. The specimen comprised PBMCs, sampled on the day of the first yellow fever vaccination. The CDR3 sequence: CASSSGEYAEAFF. The CDR3 DNA reads as TGTGCCAGCAGCTCCGGGGAGTACGCTGAAGCTTTCTTT.